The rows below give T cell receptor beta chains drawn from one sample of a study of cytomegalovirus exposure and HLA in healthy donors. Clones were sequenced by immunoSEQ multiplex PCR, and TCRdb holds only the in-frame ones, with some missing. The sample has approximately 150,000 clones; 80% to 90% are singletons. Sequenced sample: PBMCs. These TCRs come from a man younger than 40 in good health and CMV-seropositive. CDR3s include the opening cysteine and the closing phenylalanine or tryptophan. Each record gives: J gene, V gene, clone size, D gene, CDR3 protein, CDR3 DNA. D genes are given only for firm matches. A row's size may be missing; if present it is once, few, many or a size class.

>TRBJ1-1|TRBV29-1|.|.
CSVAGEEAFF
TGCAGCGTTGCCGGGGAAGAAGCTTTCTTT
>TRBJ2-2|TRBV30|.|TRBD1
CAWVRTGDPGELFF
TGTGCCTGGGTCCGGACAGGGGACCCCGGGGAGCTGTTTTTT
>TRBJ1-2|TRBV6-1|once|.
CASSRQEGYGYTF
TGTGCCAGCAGTCGACAGGAAGGCTATGGCTACACCTTC
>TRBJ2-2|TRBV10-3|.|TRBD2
CAISEDAGTSGRALNTGELFF
TGTGCCATCAGTGAGGATGCCGGGACTAGCGGGAGGGCCCTGAACACCGGGGAGCTGTTTTTT
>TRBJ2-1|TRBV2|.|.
CASGSNEQFF
TGTGCCAGCGGGAGTAATGAGCAGTTCTTC
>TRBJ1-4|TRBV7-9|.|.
CASSVVGGTNEKLFF
TGTGCCAGCAGCGTGGTCGGGGGGACTAATGAAAAACTGTTTTTT
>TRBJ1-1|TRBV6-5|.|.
CASSSWGQPEAFF
TGTGCCAGCAGTTCCTGGGGCCAGCCTGAAGCTTTCTTT
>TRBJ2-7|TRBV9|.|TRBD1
CASSVGSGQGYEQYF
TGTGCCAGCAGCGTAGGGTCGGGACAGGGTTACGAGCAGTACTTC
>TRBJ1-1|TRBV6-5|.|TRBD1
CASSSTGRWYEAFF
TGTGCCAGCAGTTCGACAGGGCGGTGGTACGAAGCTTTCTTT
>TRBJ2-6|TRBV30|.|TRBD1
CAWSMGQGPSGANVLTF
TGTGCCTGGAGTATGGGACAGGGCCCCTCTGGGGCCAACGTCCTGACTTTC
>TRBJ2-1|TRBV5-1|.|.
CASSSDNEQFF
TGCGCCAGTTCAAGCGACAATGAGCAGTTCTTC
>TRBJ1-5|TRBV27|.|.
CASSFAGAFNQPQHF
TGTGCCAGCAGTTTCGCAGGGGCGTTTAATCAGCCCCAGCATTTT
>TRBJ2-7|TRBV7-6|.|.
CASSPRDGTHEQYF
TGTGCCAGCAGCCCGCGGGACGGGACCCACGAGCAGTACTTC
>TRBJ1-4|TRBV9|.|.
CASSEGPNEKLFF
TGTGCCAGCAGCGAGGGGCCAAATGAAAAACTGTTTTTT
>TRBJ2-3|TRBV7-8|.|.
CASSLDRVGDTQYF
TGTGCCAGCAGCTTAGACAGGGTAGGAGATACGCAGTATTTT
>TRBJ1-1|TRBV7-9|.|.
CASSYLSHTEAFF
TGTGCCAGCAGCTATCTTTCCCACACTGAAGCTTTCTTT
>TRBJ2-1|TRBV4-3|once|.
CASSRERSSYNEQFF
TGCGCCAGCAGCCGGGAGAGATCCAGTTATAATGAGCAGTTCTTC
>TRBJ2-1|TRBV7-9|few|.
CASSRPGFNEQFF
TGTGCCAGCAGCCGTCCGGGGTTCAATGAGCAGTTCTTC
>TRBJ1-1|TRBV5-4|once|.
CASRRAGGVESFF
TGTGCCAGCAGGCGGGCTGGGGGGGTCGAGTCTTTCTTT
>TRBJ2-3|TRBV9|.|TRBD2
CASSVETSGTDTQYF
TGTGCCAGCAGCGTAGAGACTAGCGGCACAGATACGCAGTATTTT
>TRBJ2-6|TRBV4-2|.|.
CASSQRSPDSSGANVLTF
TGTGCCAGCAGCCAACGATCCCCGGACAGCTCTGGGGCCAACGTCCTGACTTTC
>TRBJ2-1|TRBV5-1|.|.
CASSSSMTGNEQFF
TGCGCCAGCAGCTCGTCCATGACAGGCAATGAGCAGTTCTTC
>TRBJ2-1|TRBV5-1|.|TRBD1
CASGAGTGVHEQFF
TGCGCCAGCGGAGCCGGGACAGGGGTACATGAGCAGTTCTTC
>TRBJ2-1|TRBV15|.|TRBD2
CATSRVSGSYNEQFF
TGTGCCACCAGCAGAGTCAGCGGGAGCTACAATGAGCAGTTCTTC
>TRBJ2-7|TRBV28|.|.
CASSLSPYEQYF
TGTGCCAGCAGTTTATCTCCCTACGAGCAGTACTTC
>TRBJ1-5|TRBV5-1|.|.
CASSFSPTEPQHF
TGCGCCAGCAGCTTCTCCCCGACAGAGCCCCAGCATTTT